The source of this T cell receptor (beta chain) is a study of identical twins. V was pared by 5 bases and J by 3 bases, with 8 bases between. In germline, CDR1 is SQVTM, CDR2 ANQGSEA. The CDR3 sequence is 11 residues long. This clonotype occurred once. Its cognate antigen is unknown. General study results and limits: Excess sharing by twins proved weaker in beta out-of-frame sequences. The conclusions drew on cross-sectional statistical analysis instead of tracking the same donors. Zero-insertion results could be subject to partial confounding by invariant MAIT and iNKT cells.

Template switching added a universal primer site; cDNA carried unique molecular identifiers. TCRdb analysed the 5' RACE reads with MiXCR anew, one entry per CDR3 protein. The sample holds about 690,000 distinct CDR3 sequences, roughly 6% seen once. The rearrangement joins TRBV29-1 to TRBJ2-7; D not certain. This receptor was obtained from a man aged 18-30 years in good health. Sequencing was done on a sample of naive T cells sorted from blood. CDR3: CSVKSFYEQYF. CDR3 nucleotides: TGCAGCGTTAAATCCTTCTACGAGCAGTACTTC.